This T cell receptor (beta chain) stems from a study of response to subunit inactivated influenza vaccine. Whole-study results and caveats: Only a handful of new T cells, the authors suggested, are recruited with each seasonal influenza vaccination.

As regards this clonotype: Its antigen remains unknown.

TCRdb recomputed calls from the RT-PCR reads with MiXCR, one row per CDR3 protein. The sample has hundreds of thousands of distinct CDR3 sequences, approximately 15% seen once. CDR1 SGHTA and CDR2 FQGNSA come from the germline V gene. The CDR3 runs to 16 residues. The V end lost 0 bases, the J end lost 4 bases, and 13 bases lay between the germline ends. This sample comprised PBMCs from blood, obtained about 13 days after vaccination. This rearrangement joins TRBV7-2 to TRBJ2-1; D may be TRBD2 (5 bases). This clonotype originated in a man aged 45 to 65 who received an inactivated influenza vaccine. The CDR3 region is CASSLAHGGRYNEQFF. The DNA of the CDR3 is TGTGCCAGCAGCTTAGCCCACGGCGGGCGATACAATGAGCAGTTCTTC.